This TCR beta chain was sequenced in a study of OX40 agonist ivuxolimab in advanced cancers. Study details: While on treatment, patients had intravenous ivuxolimab at 0.01 to 10 mg/kg every 2 weeks. Study-wide results and caveats: Researchers report that CD8+ T cells had, on average, more expanded clones than CD4+.

At baseline, cycle 4 day 1, and cycle 7 day 1, blood was sampled. The V gene lost 6 bases and the J gene lost 3 bases, with 17 bases spanning the gap. Germline V lookup: CDR1 MDHEN, CDR2 SYDVKM. The CDR3 loop spans 15 amino acids. Clones were read by immunoSEQ multiplex PCR, and TCRdb kept only the in-frame ones, dropping some. The data contain some 17,000 clones, 80% to 90% of them singletons. Concerning this clone itself: Antigen unknown.

This TCR came from an adult with an advanced solid tumor such as melanoma, head and neck, liver or kidney cancer. The chain has TRBV28 and TRBJ2-5; D gene unclear. This specimen consisted of CD4+ or CD8+ T cells sorted from blood, obtained in a trial of the OX40 agonist ivuxolimab. CDR3 sequence reads: CASSSPSTVKETQYF. The DNA of the CDR3 is TGTGCCAGCAGCTCCCCTTCGACCGTTAAAGAGACCCAGTACTTC.